Following are 18 T cell receptor beta chains from one sample sequenced in a study of T cell responses to AZD1222 COVID-19 vaccine. TCRdb keeps only in-frame clones here, not all; method: immunoSEQ multiplex PCR. The sample carries 150,000 or so clones, approximately 91% recorded once. Sequenced material: peripheral blood, taken 28 days after the second AZD1222 dose. Every receptor here comes from an adult who received the AZD1222 COVID-19 vaccine.

The chain combines TRBV18 with TRBJ2-7; D unclear. V was shortened by 0 bases and J by 0 bases, with 6 bases between the two germline ends. Germline CDR1 and CDR2: KGHSH and LQKENI. The CDR3 contains 14 residues. CDR3 sequence (DNA): TGTGCCAGCTCACCACCGGCAGACTCCTACGAGCAGTACTTC. Translated, it gives CASSPPADSYEQYF.

The gene calls are TRBV5-1 and TRBJ2-5, with 11 bases matching TRBD2. The V gene's germline CDR1 is SGHRS and CDR2 YFSETQ. V lost 5 bases and J lost 1; bases outside the gene matches: 7. The CDR3 extends over 16 amino acids. The CDR3, as DNA: TGCGCCAGCAGTAAGCTAGCGGGAGGACTCCAAGAGACCCAGTACTTC. It specifies CASSKLAGGLQETQYF.

The chain's CDR3 is CASSQSGQGKGGQPQHF. The DNA for the CDR3 is TGCGCCAGCAGTCAATCCGGACAGGGAAAGGGAGGACAGCCCCAGCATTTT. This chain uses TRBV23-1 with TRBJ1-5, with 8 nucleotides matching TRBD1. TRBV23-1 is treated as an ORF (open reading frame) with a function not yet certain. The CDR3 is made up of 17 amino acids. V dropped 0 bases and J dropped 7; count of bases not matched to a gene: 11.

V and J are TRBV5-1 and TRBJ1-2, with TRBD1 as a possible D gene (6 bases). Between the trimmed V and J ends, which lost 1 base and 3 bases, there was a span of 10 bases. Germline CDR1 and CDR2: SGHRS and YFSETQ. The CDR3 consists of 14 residues. DNA of the CDR3: TGCGCCAGCAGCTTGCTTAAGGGGGACTATGGCTACACCTTC. This sequence encodes CASSLLKGDYGYTF.

This clone was observed a handful of times. The CDR3 sequence: CASSLVRGPGPQHF. CDR3 DNA: TGTGCCAGCAGCTTAGTACGGGGCCCGGGGCCCCAGCATTTT. V gene TRBV7-8 combines with J gene TRBJ1-5; the D gene is possibly TRBD1 (5 bases). V lost 1 base, J lost 9 bases, and 13 bases lay in between. Germline V gene data show CDR1 as SGHVS and CDR2 as FQNEAQ. This CDR3 comprises 14 residues. The variable domain in full, completed from reference TRBV7-8 and TRBJ1-5, reads GAGVSQSPRYKVAKRGQDVALRCDPISGHVSLFWYQQALGQGPEFLTYFQNEAQLDKSGLPSDRFFAERPEGSVSTLKIQRTQQEDSAVYLCASSLVRGPGPQHFGDGTRLSIL.

The chain has TRBV18 and TRBJ1-2; TRBD1 matches 7 bases. This CDR3 comprises 13 residues. Trimming removed 3 bases from V and 6 bases from J; junction bases left unmatched: 4. Germline V gene data show CDR1 as KGHSH and CDR2 as LQKENI. This CDR3 is CASSPRDSDGYTF. The CDR3 DNA sequence: TGTGCCAGCTCACCCCGGGACAGCGATGGCTACACCTTC. Variable domain in full (rest from reference TRBV18 and TRBJ1-2): NAGVMQNPRHLVRRRGQEARLRCSPMKGHSHVYWYRQLPEEGLKFMVYLQKENIIDESGMPKERFSAEFPKEGPSILRIQQVVRGDSAAYFCASSPRDSDGYTFGSGTRLTVV.

V is TRBV27 and J is TRBJ1-2, with D perhaps TRBD1 (6 bases). V was clipped by 8 bases and J by 8 bases, with 15 bases between them. The length of the CDR3 is 12 residues. Germline CDR1 reads MNHEY; CDR2 reads SMNVEV (reference sequence). CDR3 protein: CASGPWGAGYTF. The CDR3 DNA is TGTGCCAGCGGCCCATGGGGGGCCGGCTACACCTTC.

The CDR3 DNA reads as TGTGCCAGCAGCCTCTACAGGGACCCAGGGGGGGGGATGTTCGGAAACACCATATATTTT. This encodes CASSLYRDPGGGMFGNTIYF. The chain is built from TRBV6-6 and TRBJ1-3, with 7 nucleotides matching TRBD1. V trimming: 6 bases; J trimming: 4 bases; junction bases outside the gene matches: 24. Germline lookup yields CDR1 MNHNY and CDR2 SVGAGI (reference sequence). The CDR3 sequence is 20 residues long.

The chain carries TRBV20-1 and TRBJ2-1; 7 positions match TRBD2. Germline loops: CDR1 DFQATT, CDR2 SNEGSKA (reference sequence). V was clipped by 3 bases and J by 6 bases; unmatched bases: 2. The length of the CDR3 is 12 residues. The CDR3: CSASWTSNEQFF. In nucleotides, the CDR3 is TGCAGTGCTAGTTGGACTAGCAATGAGCAGTTCTTC.

V is TRBV7-9 and J is TRBJ1-1; 7 bases align to TRBD1. CDR1 and CDR2 (germline): SEHNR, FQNEAQ (reference sequence). The V gene end was trimmed by 1 base and the J gene end by 11 bases; junction bases not matched to a gene: 10. This CDR3 has 14 residues. This CDR3 reads CASSLGQGPRGAFF. The DNA of the CDR3 is TGTGCCAGCAGCTTAGGACAGGGCCCCCGGGGGGCTTTCTTT.

The chain links TRBV30 to TRBJ1-6; 9 bases are shared with TRBD1. V lost 5 bases, J lost 9 bases, and 11 bases stayed unmatched. The germline gives CDR1 GTSNPN, CDR2 SVGIG (reference sequence). The CDR3 covers 15 residues. The CDR3 sequence is CAWGPAGTGTSPLHF. Here the CDR3 DNA reads TGTGCCTGGGGGCCAGCCGGGACAGGGACTTCACCCCTCCACTTT.

The chain employs TRBV30 and TRBJ1-5; D unclear. The germline V gene has CDR1 GTSNPN and CDR2 SVGIG (reference sequence). Trimming left V 3 bases short and J 6 bases short, with 12 bases between. The CDR3 covers 13 residues. The CDR3 protein is CAWSAGFGQPQHF. The CDR3 DNA reads as TGTGCCTGGAGCGCGGGTTTCGGTCAGCCCCAGCATTTT.

Written as DNA, the CDR3 is TGTGCCAGCAGTCCTAGCGGGGCGGGGACAGATACGCAGTATTTT. Translating it yields CASSPSGAGTDTQYF. This chain joins TRBV28 and TRBJ2-3; TRBD2 aligns across 9 bases. The germline V gene has CDR1 MDHEN and CDR2 SYDVKM. CDR3 length equals 15 residues. Trimming cost V 5 bases and J 3 bases; bases outside gene matches: 6. The variable domain in full, with the rest retrieved from reference TRBV28 and TRBJ2-3, is DVKVTQSSRYLVKRTGEKVFLECVQDMDHENMFWYRQDPGLGLRLIYFSYDVKMKEKGDIPEGYSVSREKKERFSLILESASTNQTSMYLCASSPSGAGTDTQYFGPGTRLTVL.

The gene calls are TRBV27 and TRBJ2-5, with TRBD1 identical over 8 bases. The CDR3 is 17 amino acids. With V trimmed by 4 bases and J by 4 bases, 14 bases remained unmatched. The germline CDR1 and CDR2 sequences are MNHEY and SMNVEV (reference sequence). The CDR3 DNA is TGTGCCAGCAGTTCCAAATCATATGGGACAGGTCTAGAGACCCAGTACTTC. Residues: CASSSKSYGTGLETQYF.

V and J are TRBV6-2 or TRBV6-3 and TRBJ1-1, with 7 bases fitting TRBD1. V shed 4 bases, J shed 1 base, and the junction held 9 bases outside the gene matches. The CDR3 is made up of 16 amino acids. Germline V gene data show CDR1 as MNHEY and CDR2 as SVGEGT. DNA of the CDR3: TGTGCCAGCAGTTCGAGATCGGACAGGCCGAACACTGAAGCTTTCTTT. As protein: CASSSRSDRPNTEAFF.

The chain has TRBV7-9 and TRBJ2-7; no reliable D call. The CDR3 contains 14 residues. The germline CDR1 and CDR2 sequences are SEHNR and FQNEAQ (reference sequence). Trimming pared 1 base from V and 0 bases from J, leaving 7 bases between. The CDR3 DNA sequence: TGTGCCAGCAGCTTAGGAAGTAACTCCTACGAGCAGTACTTC. It yields the protein CASSLGSNSYEQYF.

V and J are TRBV7-9 and TRBJ1-2; 7 nucleotides match TRBD1. The germline V gene has CDR1 SEHNR and CDR2 FQNEAQ (reference sequence). The CDR3 length is 13 residues. The junction had 5 bases not matched to a gene; V was cut back by 5 bases and J by 5 bases. CDR3 region: CASSVGTAYGYTF. CDR3 sequence (DNA): TGTGCCAGCAGCGTAGGGACAGCGTATGGCTACACCTTC. The full variable domain, completed using reference TRBV7-9 and TRBJ1-2, is DTGVSQNPRHKITKRGQNVTFRCDPISEHNRLYWYRQTLGQGPEFLTYFQNEAQLEKSRLLSDRFSAERPKGSFSTLEIQRTEQGDSAMYLCASSVGTAYGYTFGSGTRLTVV.

The chain joins TRBV7-3 to TRBJ2-1, with TRBD1 matching 7 bases. The germline V gene has CDR1 SGHTA and CDR2 FQGTGA. There are 13 residues in the CDR3. V trimming: 5 bases; J trimming: 10 bases; junction bases outside the gene matches: 8. The CDR3 nucleotides read TGTGCCAGCAGCAAGGGACAGTGGGGGGAGCAGTTCTTC. Its translation: CASSKGQWGEQFF.